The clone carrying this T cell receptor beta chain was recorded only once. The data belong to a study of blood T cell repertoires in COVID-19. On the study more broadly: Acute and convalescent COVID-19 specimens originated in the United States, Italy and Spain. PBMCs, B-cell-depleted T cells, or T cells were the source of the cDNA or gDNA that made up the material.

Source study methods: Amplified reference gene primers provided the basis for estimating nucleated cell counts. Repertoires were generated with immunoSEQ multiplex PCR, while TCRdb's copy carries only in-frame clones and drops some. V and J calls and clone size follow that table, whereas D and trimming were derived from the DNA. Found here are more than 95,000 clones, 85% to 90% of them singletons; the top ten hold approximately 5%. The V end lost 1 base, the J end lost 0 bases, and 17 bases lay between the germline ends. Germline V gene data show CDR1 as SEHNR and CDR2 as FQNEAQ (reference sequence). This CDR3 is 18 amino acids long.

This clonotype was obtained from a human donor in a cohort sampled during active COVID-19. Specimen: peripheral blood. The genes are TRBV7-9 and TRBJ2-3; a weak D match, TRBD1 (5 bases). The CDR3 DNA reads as TGTGCCAGCAGCTTAGGCGGCAGGGCCTCCCCTAGCACAGATACGCAGTATTTT. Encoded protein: CASSLGGRASPSTDTQYF.